This T cell receptor (beta chain) emerged from a study of blood T cell repertoires in COVID-19. For the study at large: Spain, Italy and the United States supplied samples that represented acute and convalescent COVID-19. Sources were T cells, B-cell-depleted T cells, or PBMCs; the material itself was cDNA or gDNA.

CDR1 is LNHDA, CDR2 SQIVND, per germline (reference sequence). The CDR3 covers 10 residues. In the original workflow: Estimation of nucleated cell counts relied on the amplification of reference gene primers. Profiled with immunoSEQ multiplex PCR; TCRdb holds only in-frame clones, not every one. The V and J calls and the clone size are those of that table, but D and trimming were determined from the DNA. This table has about 150,000 clones, more than 80% appearing once. Points on this clone: A read error may account for a junction end that differs from germline.

The TCR was taken from a man aged 45 to 65 with acute or convalescent COVID-19. V gene TRBV19 combines with J gene TRBJ2-4; 10 nucleotides agree with TRBD2. The sequenced sample was peripheral blood. The CDR3 coding sequence is TGTGCCAGTTTTAGCGGGAGGATGCACTTC. Its translation: CASFSGRMHF.